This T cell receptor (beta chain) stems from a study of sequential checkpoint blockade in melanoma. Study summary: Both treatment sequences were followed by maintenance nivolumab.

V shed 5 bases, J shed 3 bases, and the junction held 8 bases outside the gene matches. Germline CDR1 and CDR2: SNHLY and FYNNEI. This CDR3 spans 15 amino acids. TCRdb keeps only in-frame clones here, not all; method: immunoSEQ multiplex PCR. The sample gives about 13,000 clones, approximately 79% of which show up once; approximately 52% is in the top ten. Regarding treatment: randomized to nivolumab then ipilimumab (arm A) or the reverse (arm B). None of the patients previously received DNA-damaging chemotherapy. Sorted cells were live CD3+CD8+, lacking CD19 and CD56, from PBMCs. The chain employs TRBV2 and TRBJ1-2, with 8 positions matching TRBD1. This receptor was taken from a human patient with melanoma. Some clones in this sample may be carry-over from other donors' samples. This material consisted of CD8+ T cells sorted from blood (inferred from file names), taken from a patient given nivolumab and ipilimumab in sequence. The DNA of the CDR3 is TGTGCCAGCAGTTTGAGGACAGGGAGGTACTATGGCTACACCTTC. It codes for CASSLRTGRYYGYTF.